The clone carrying this TCR beta chain has a handful of counts. The antigen remains undetermined. The naive CD8 subset, CD45RO-negative cells positively selected for CCR7, excluded terminally differentiated effector memory CD45RA+ cells. Only in-frame clones appear in the TCRdb table, and some are missing; sequencing was by immunoSEQ multiplex PCR. The sample shows more than 2 million clones, approximately 94% of them seen only once. This specimen belongs to a study of shared clonotypes between healthy human individuals. This CDR3 contains 14 residues. Germline lookup yields CDR1 LGHNT and CDR2 FRNRAP. The V and J ends lost 4 bases and 7 bases, in that order; junction bases with no gene match: 6. General study points: Collection of samples was limited to blood; tissue repertoires likely differ.

The sample comprised naive CD8+ T cells sorted from blood. The rearrangement links TRBV12-5 to TRBJ2-7; 11 bases line up with TRBD2. This receptor was obtained from a man younger than 35 in good health. CDR3 region: CASGSSGTSGEQYF. The CDR3 DNA is TGTGCTAGTGGTTCCTCCGGGACTAGCGGAGAGCAGTACTTC.